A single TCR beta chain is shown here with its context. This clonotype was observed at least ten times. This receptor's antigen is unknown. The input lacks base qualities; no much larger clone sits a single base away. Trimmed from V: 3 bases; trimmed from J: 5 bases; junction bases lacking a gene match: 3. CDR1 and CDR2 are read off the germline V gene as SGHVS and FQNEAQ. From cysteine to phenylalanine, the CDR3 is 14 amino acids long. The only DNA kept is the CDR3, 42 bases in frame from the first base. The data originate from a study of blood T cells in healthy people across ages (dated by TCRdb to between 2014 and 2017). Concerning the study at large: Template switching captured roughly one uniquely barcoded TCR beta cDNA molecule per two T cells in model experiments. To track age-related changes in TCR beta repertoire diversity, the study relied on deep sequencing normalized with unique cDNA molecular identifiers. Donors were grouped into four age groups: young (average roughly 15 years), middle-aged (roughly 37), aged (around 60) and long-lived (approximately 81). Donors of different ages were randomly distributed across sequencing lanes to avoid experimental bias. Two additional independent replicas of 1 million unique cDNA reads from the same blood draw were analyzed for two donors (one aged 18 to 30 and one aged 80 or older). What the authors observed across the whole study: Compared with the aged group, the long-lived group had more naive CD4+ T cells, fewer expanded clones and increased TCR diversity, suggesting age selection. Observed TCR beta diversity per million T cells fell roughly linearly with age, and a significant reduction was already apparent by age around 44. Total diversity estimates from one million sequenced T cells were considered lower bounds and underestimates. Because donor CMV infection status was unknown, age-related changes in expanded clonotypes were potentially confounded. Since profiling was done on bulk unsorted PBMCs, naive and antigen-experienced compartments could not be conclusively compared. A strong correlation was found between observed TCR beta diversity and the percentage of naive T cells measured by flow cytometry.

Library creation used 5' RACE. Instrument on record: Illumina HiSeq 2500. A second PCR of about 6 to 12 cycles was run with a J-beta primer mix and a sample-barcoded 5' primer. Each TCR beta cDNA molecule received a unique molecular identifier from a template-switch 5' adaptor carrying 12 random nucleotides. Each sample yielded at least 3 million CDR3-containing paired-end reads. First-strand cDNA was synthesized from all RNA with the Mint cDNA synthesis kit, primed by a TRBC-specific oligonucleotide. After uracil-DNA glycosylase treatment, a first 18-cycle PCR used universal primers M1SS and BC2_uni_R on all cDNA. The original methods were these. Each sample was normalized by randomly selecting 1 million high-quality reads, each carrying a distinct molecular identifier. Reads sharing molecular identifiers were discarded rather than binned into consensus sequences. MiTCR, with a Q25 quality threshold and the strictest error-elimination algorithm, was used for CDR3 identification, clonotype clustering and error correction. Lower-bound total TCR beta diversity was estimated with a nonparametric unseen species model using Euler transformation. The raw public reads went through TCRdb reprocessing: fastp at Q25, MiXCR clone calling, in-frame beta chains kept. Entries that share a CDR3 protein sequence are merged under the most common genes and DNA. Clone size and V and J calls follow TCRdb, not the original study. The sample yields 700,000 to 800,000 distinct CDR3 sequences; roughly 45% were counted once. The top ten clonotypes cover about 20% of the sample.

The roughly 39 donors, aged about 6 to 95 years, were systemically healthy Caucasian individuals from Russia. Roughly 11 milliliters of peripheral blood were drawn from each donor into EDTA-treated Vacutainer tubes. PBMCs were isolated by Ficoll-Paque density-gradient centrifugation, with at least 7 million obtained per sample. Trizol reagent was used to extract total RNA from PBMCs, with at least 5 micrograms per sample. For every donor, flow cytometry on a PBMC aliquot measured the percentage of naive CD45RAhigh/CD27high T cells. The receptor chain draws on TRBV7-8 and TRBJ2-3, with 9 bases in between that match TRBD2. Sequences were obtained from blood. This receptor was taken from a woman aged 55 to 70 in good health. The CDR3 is CASSFSGSGDTQYF. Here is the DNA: TGTGCCAGCAGCTTTAGCGGGAGCGGAGATACGCAGTATTTT. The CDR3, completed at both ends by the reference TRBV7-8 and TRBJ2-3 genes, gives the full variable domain GAGVSQSPRYKVAKRGQDVALRCDPISGHVSLFWYQQALGQGPEFLTYFQNEAQLDKSGLPSDRFFAERPEGSVSTLKIQRTQQEDSAVYLCASSFSGSGDTQYFGPGTRLTVL.